Reported below is one T cell receptor (beta chain). Its antigen remains unknown. As the CDR3 is not closed by the conserved phenylalanine or tryptophan, this likely results from a read error. The data stem from a study of T cell repertoires in cytomegalovirus infection. Turning to the study itself: CMV infection plus the matching HLA type was flagged by public TCR beta signatures. Whole-study results and caveats: HLA-C-restricted CMV-specific TCR beta clonotypes were dominant in the ex vivo response. CMV carriers having the relevant HLA were flagged by cumulative public TCR beta family frequency.

In TCRdb, the reads were re-called with MiXCR into one record per CDR3 protein. The table records more than 45,000 distinct CDR3 sequences, 33% of them present only once. Looked up from germline, CDR1 is MNHNS and CDR2 is SASEGT. This CDR3 is built from 15 residues. With 7 bases removed from V and 5 bases from J, the gap between germline ends came to 15 bases. The TCR was taken from a human donor in good health (CMV status not recorded). Some clones in this sample may be carry-over from other donors' samples. Sequenced: PBMCs, sequenced either directly or after in vitro stimulation (not recorded which). The chain is built from TRBV6-1 and TRBJ1-6; D is undetermined. This CDR3 is CASNWYRVDNSPLHL. DNA for the CDR3: TGTGCCAGCAATTGGTACCGGGTAGATAATTCACCCCTCCACCTT.